This T cell receptor (beta chain) was retrieved from a study of blood T cells in healthy people across ages. Alongside a J-beta primer mix, a sample-barcoded 5' primer served in a second PCR lasting roughly 7 to 11 cycles. MiXCR, applied by TCRdb to the 5' RACE reads, yields one record per CDR3 protein. The data show 750,000 to 850,000 distinct CDR3 sequences, approximately 25% seen once. Germline-derived CDR1 and CDR2 are SGDLS and YYNGEE. After removal of 7 bases from V and 1 base from J, the junction contained 8 bases not matched to a gene. The CDR3 covers 14 residues. A further study also used this sample, focusing on T cells of mothers and their children.

The chain joins TRBV9 to TRBJ2-7; 7 nucleotides match TRBD1. The TCR comes from a boy younger than 18 in good health. Material: blood. CDR3 nucleotide sequence: TGTGCCAGCGGTACAGGGGCTGGGTCCTACGAGCAGTACTTC. Translating gives CASGTGAGSYEQYF.